This T cell receptor beta chain derives from a study of cytomegalovirus exposure and HLA in healthy donors. Study conclusions and caveats: Most TCR sequences showed up rarely, but some public TCRs showed up in many donors. As confirmed in vitro, a few CMV-associated chains were specific for CMV antigens. In a later analysis, V- and J-gene trimming of beta chains associated with a DCLRE1C missense variant, replicated independently.

Vbeta (60) and Jbeta (13) primers were used in the PCR. Libraries were prepared by immunoSEQ multiplex PCR; TCRdb keeps only in-frame clonotypes and omits some of them. The data hold about 100,000 clones, with about four fifths observed a single time. Remarks on this clone: The antigen is unknown.

The ends were cut back, 3 bases at V and 8 bases at J, with 17 bases in the middle. Per the germline V gene, CDR1 is SGHNT and CDR2 is YENEEA. This CDR3 has 15 residues. Sequencing input: PBMCs. The sequence came from a female donor in good health and CMV-seropositive. The chain carries TRBV11-3 and TRBJ2-1, with D tentatively TRBD2 (7 bases). For the CDR3, the DNA is TGTGCCAGCAGCTTGGGAGGGGGGCAAGCGGATGAGCAGTTCTTC. This sequence encodes CASSLGGGQADEQFF.